Presented here are 6 T cell receptor beta chains from one specimen sequenced in a study of T cell repertoires in cytomegalovirus infection. MiXCR, run by TCRdb on the reads, gives a single entry per CDR3 protein. The table includes around 900,000 distinct CDR3 sequences, around 29% detected once. What these receptors recognize is not known. Sample: cultured CD8+ T cells from PBMCs, taken from culture after CMV antigen stimulation. Every receptor here comes from a human donor in good health (CMV status not recorded). Some clones in this sample may be carry-over from other donors' samples.

This clonotype appeared many times. The rearrangement joins TRBV19 to TRBJ1-5, with 11 bases lining up with TRBD1. CDR1 is LNHDA, CDR2 SQIVND, per germline (reference sequence). The CDR3 runs to 16 residues. Trimming cost V 3 bases and J 4 bases; bases outside gene matches: 5. The CDR3 bases are TGTGCCAGTAGTATCTTGGGACAGGGGGAGAATCAGCCCCAGCATTTT. Amino acids: CASSILGQGENQPQHF. The whole variable domain, filled in from reference TRBV19 and TRBJ1-5, reads DGGITQSPKYLFRKEGQNVTLSCEQNLNHDAMYWYRQDPGQGLRLIYYSQIVNDFQKGDIAEGYSVSREKKESFPLTVTSAQKNPTAFYLCASSILGQGENQPQHFGDGTRLSIL.

In its sample, this clonotype was seen a few times. This chain connects TRBV4-1 to TRBJ2-7; no clear D. The CDR3 covers 14 residues. CDR1 is MGHRA, CDR2 YSYEKL, per germline. V lost 4 bases, J lost 5 bases, and 15 bases lay in between. CDR3 in DNA: TGCGCCAGCAGCCCCGGGCCCAATCACAACGAGCAGTACGTC. It translates to CASSPGPNHNEQYV.

This chain joins TRBV24-1 and TRBJ1-2; D ambiguous. CDR1 and CDR2 (germline): KGHDR, SFDVKD. The CDR3 contains 13 residues. Trimming removed 2 bases from V and 7 bases from J, with 10 bases in between. This chain's CDR3 is CATSDYKFSGYTF. The CDR3 region has the DNA TGTGCCACCAGTGATTATAAGTTTTCTGGCTACACCTTC.

The V and J genes are TRBV5-6 and TRBJ2-1; TRBD2 aligns across 7 bases. The germline CDR1 and CDR2 sequences are SGHDT and YYEEEE. J lost 9 bases, V lost 8 bases, and 8 bases had no gene match. There are 12 residues in the CDR3. The DNA for the CDR3 is TGTGCCAGAAGCAGGACTAGAGTTGAGCAGTTCTTC. It specifies CARSRTRVEQFF.

This clonotype was counted at least ten times. The chain couples TRBV4-1 to TRBJ2-7; no clear D gene. Germline-derived CDR1 and CDR2 are MGHRA and YSYEKL. The CDR3 sequence is 12 residues long. With 3 bases removed from V and 3 bases from J, the gap between germline ends came to 6 bases. CDR3 amino acids: CASSHPGYEQYF. Written as DNA, the CDR3 is TGCGCCAGCAGCCACCCCGGCTACGAGCAGTACTTC.

The chain joins TRBV20-1 to TRBJ2-2, with 11 nucleotides matching TRBD1. The ends lost 3 bases at V and 4 bases at J; junction bases unmatched: 10. The CDR3 has 17 residues. Germline assignment: CDR1 DFQATT and CDR2 SNEGSKA (reference sequence). CDR3 DNA: TGCAGTGCTAGCGCGGAAGGACAGGGGGCGTCCACCGGGGAGCTGTTTTTT. It encodes CSASAEGQGASTGELFF.